The clone carrying this T cell receptor beta chain was found a few times. Its antigen is still unknown. After constant-region reverse-primer amplification, full-length variable regions underwent semi-nested PCR with Nested Universal Primer A. TCRdb reprocessed the 5' RACE reads with MiXCR, giving one entry per CDR3 protein. The sample has 62,000 or so distinct CDR3 sequences, 22% seen once. V lost 8 bases and J lost 8; bases outside the gene matches: 12. This CDR3 has 15 residues. In germline, CDR1 is MDHEN, CDR2 SYDVKM. Overall study results and limits: Tumor memory CD4+ T cell TCR gene usage clustered with blood and lymph node memory CD4+ cells and lymph node naive CD4+ cells.

The sample was memory CD4+ T cells sorted from a lymph node. Subset meaning: memory CD4+ T cells, CD4+CD45RO+CD25-. The source is a female donor with breast cancer. V gene TRBV28 combines with J gene TRBJ1-5; 10 nucleotides align to TRBD1. The CDR3 DNA reads as TGTGCCAGCGGCCCGACAGGGGGCGGGGGAGAGCCCCAGCATTTT. Translated, it gives CASGPTGGGGEPQHF. Together with reference TRBV28 and TRBJ1-5, the CDR3 gives the full variable domain: DVKVTQSSRYLVKRTGEKVFLECVQDMDHENMFWYRQDPGLGLRLIYFSYDVKMKEKGDIPEGYSVSREKKERFSLILESASTNQTSMYLCASGPTGGGGEPQHFGDGTRLSIL.